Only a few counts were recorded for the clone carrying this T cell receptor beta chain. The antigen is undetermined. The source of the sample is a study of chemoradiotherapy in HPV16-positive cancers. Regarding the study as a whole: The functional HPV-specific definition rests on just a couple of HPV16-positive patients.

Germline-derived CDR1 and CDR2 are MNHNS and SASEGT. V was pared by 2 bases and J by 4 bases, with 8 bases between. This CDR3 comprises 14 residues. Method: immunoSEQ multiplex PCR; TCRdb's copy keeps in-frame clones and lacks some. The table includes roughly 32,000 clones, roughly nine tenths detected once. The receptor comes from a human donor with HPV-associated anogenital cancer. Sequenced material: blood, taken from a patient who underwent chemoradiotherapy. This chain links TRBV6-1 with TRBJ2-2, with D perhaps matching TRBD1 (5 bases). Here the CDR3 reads CASSEQGSTGELFF. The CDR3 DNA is TGTGCCAGCAGTGAACAGGGATCCACCGGGGAGCTGTTTTTT.